The 28 T cell receptor beta chains below were found in one sample sequenced in a study of CXCR3-negative and CXCR3-positive naive CD8 T cells (dated by TCRdb to the late 2010s). The reads were generated on a NextSeq 550. The Human TCR Profiling Kit (MiLaboratory) was used to prepare UMI-labeled 5' RACE TRB cDNA libraries. Reads reprocessed by TCRdb are summarized as one entry per CDR3 protein sequence, and DNA is absent. The table of this sample itemizes over 95,000 distinct CDR3 sequences. About 0.35% of the sample is in the top ten clones. Results the study describes overall, beyond this receptor: Compared with CXCR3-negative naive cells, CXCR3-positive naive cells had TRB CDR3s with higher hydrophobicity (lower Kidera factor 4), lower energy, and higher strength and volume indices.

No antigen has been assigned to these receptors. Sequences were obtained from naive CXCR3+ CD8+ T cells from blood. What the cell subset or site label conveys for this sample: CD45RO-CCR7+CD27+CD95- naive CD8+ T cells expressing CXCR3 (TNR3+). The source is a human donor in good health. Some clones in this sample may be carry-over from other donors' samples.

The chain combines TRBV9 with TRBJ2-2; the D call from TCRdb, TRBD1, cannot be confirmed without DNA. CDR1 is SGDLS and CDR2 is YYNGEE in the germline V gene. The CDR3 runs 14 residues. The CDR3 spells CASSVAGDTGELFF. Full variable domain (outside the CDR3, taken from reference TRBV9 and TRBJ2-2): DSGVTQTPKHLITATGQRVTLRCSPRSGDLSVYWYQQSLDQGLQFLIQYYNGEERAKGNILERFSAQQFPDLHSELNLSSLELGDSALYFCASSVAGDTGELFFGEGSRLTVL.

The chain recombines TRBV7-9 with TRBJ2-3. The CDR3 is made up of 16 amino acids. The germline V gene has CDR1 SEHNR and CDR2 FQNEAQ (reference sequence). CDR3 region: CASSLAPSTQEDTQYF. Combining the CDR3 with reference TRBV7-9 and TRBJ2-3 gives the whole variable domain DTGVSQNPRHKITKRGQNVTFRCDPISEHNRLYWYRQTLGQGPEFLTYFQNEAQLEKSRLLSDRFSAERPKGSFSTLEIQRTEQGDSAMYLCASSLAPSTQEDTQYFGPGTRLTVL.

This chain joins TRBV20-1 and TRBJ1-3; checking the TCRdb D call of TRBD1 is not possible without DNA. The CDR3 has 14 residues. Germline loops: CDR1 DFQATT, CDR2 SNEGSKA (reference sequence). CDR3 in amino acids: CSARGDRAGNTIYF.

The gene calls are TRBV30 and TRBJ2-5; the TCRdb D gene call, TRBD1, has no DNA to confirm it. This CDR3 is built from 12 residues. The germline V gene has CDR1 GTSNPN and CDR2 SVGIG (reference sequence). CDR3 protein: CASRDRGVTQYF.

The V gene is TRBV7-9, the J gene TRBJ2-7; TCRdb's assignment of TRBD1 cannot be checked, as there is no DNA. In germline, CDR1 is SEHNR, CDR2 FQNEAQ (reference sequence). The CDR3 extends over 13 amino acids. CDR3 residues: CATGPGQSYEQYF.

The chain employs TRBV6-6 and TRBJ2-7; TCRdb designates TRBD1, a call that cannot be tested without DNA. Germline loops: CDR1 MNHNY, CDR2 SVGAGI (reference sequence). This CDR3 is built from 15 residues. CDR3 sequence: CASSYSRDSNYEQYF.

V is TRBV5-1 and J is TRBJ2-2; the D call from TCRdb, TRBD2, cannot be confirmed without DNA. The CDR3 loop spans 17 amino acids. Looked up from germline, CDR1 is SGHRS and CDR2 is YFSETQ. The chain's CDR3 is CASSLSKGTFVTGELFF.

The rearrangement links TRBV20-1 to TRBJ2-3; TCRdb's assignment of TRBD2 cannot be checked, as there is no DNA. This CDR3 is built from 16 residues. The germline gives CDR1 DFQATT, CDR2 SNEGSKA (reference sequence). The CDR3 loop reads CSASYRLAVNTDTQYF.

This chain uses TRBV20-1 with TRBJ1-2; TCRdb's assignment of TRBD1 cannot be checked, as there is no DNA. The CDR3 covers 15 residues. CDR1 DFQATT and CDR2 SNEGSKA come from the germline V gene (reference sequence). The CDR3 sequence is CSARDLRGVYYGYTF.

The chain couples TRBV7-9 to TRBJ2-3; absent DNA, TCRdb's TRBD2 call cannot be checked. From germline, CDR1 is SEHNR and CDR2 FQNEAQ (reference sequence). This CDR3 is 14 amino acids long. The CDR3: CASAPLAGVYTQYF.

The rearrangement joins TRBV7-8 to TRBJ2-7; TCRdb selects TRBD1, and the lack of DNA leaves this call unchecked. The CDR3 length is 14 residues. CDR1 is SGHVS and CDR2 is FQNEAQ in the germline V gene. CDR3 protein: CASSPSPGSYEQYF.

CDR3 sequence: CSARQGYEQYF. This sequence joins TRBV20-1 and TRBJ2-7; TCRdb's D call, TRBD1, is unchecked because there is no DNA. This CDR3 region has 11 residues. Germline V CDR1 and CDR2: DFQATT, SNEGSKA (reference sequence).

CDR3 sequence reads: CSVTTPGPGYNEQFF. This chain joins TRBV29-1 and TRBJ2-1; TCRdb returns TRBD1, unconfirmable since there is no DNA. The CDR3 is made up of 15 amino acids. Per germline, CDR1 SQVTM and CDR2 ANQGSEA.

The chain links TRBV2 to TRBJ2-7; TCRdb designates TRBD2, a call that cannot be tested without DNA. Germline assignment: CDR1 SNHLY and CDR2 FYNNEI. The CDR3 contains 14 residues. The CDR3 here is CASKEAGGGYEQYF.

The rearrangement links TRBV12-3 or TRBV12-4 to TRBJ2-2; TCRdb proposes TRBD2, but this gene call is untestable without DNA. This CDR3 is built from 16 residues. The CDR3 protein is CASSFERGAGNGELFF.

The chain employs TRBV11-2 and TRBJ1-1; TCRdb gives TRBD1 as the D gene, but with no DNA this cannot be confirmed. The germline V gene has CDR1 SGHAT and CDR2 FQNNGV. This CDR3 has 17 residues. The CDR3 reads CASSLDLIGDGNTEAFF.

This chain links TRBV19 with TRBJ2-5; the TCRdb D gene call, TRBD2, has no DNA to confirm it. This CDR3 region has 16 residues. Germline V CDR1 and CDR2: LNHDA, SQIVND (reference sequence). CDR3 amino acids: CASSSASGGFEETQYF.

This chain joins TRBV21-1 and TRBJ2-7; TCRdb's D call of TRBD1 is untestable without DNA. TRBV21-1 constitutes a pseudogene. The CDR3 runs 16 residues. The chain's CDR3 is CASSQGRDISSYEQYF.

The V gene is TRBV12-5, the J gene TRBJ1-1; no DNA is available, so the TRBD1 call from TCRdb remains unchecked. CDR3 length: 15 residues. Germline values: CDR1 LGHNT, CDR2 FRNRAP. The CDR3 sequence: CASGLGTDRGPEAFF.

The chain links TRBV11-2 to TRBJ2-7. This CDR3 comprises 14 residues. CDR1 is SGHAT, CDR2 FQNNGV, per germline. The CDR3 protein is CASSFIVETYEQYF.

The genes are TRBV19 and TRBJ2-1; TCRdb selects TRBD1, and the lack of DNA leaves this call unchecked. Germline V gene sequence: CDR1 LNHDA, CDR2 SQIVND (reference sequence). The CDR3 covers 15 residues. The CDR3 protein is CASTMTGSSYNEQFF.

The genes are TRBV28 and TRBJ2-7; the D call from TCRdb, TRBD2, cannot be confirmed without DNA. The CDR3 loop spans 19 amino acids. Germline CDR1 MDHEN, CDR2 SYDVKM. The chain's CDR3 is CASSSAEGETFYISYEQYF.

The rearrangement joins TRBV29-1 to TRBJ2-1; lacking DNA, the TRBD2 call made by TCRdb goes unchecked. The germline V gene has CDR1 SQVTM and CDR2 ANQGSEA. The CDR3 spans 14 residues. This CDR3 reads CSVGTSLSYNEQFF.

The chain is built from TRBV20-1 and TRBJ1-4; the TCRdb D gene call, TRBD1, has no DNA to confirm it. The CDR3 extends over 15 amino acids. Per the germline V gene, CDR1 is DFQATT and CDR2 is SNEGSKA (reference sequence). Here the CDR3 reads CSARIIGTVNEKLFF.

The CDR3 here is CASSPHPIGASDRARDPNTEAFF. V gene TRBV12-3 or TRBV12-4 combines with J gene TRBJ1-1; absent DNA, TCRdb's TRBD1 call cannot be checked. CDR3 length: 23 residues.

The chain combines TRBV20-1 with TRBJ2-1; no DNA is available, so the TRBD1 call from TCRdb remains unchecked. Germline-derived CDR1 and CDR2 are DFQATT and SNEGSKA (reference sequence). This CDR3 region has 17 residues. The CDR3 region is CSASPGADLVGIGEQFF.

V is TRBV7-2 and J is TRBJ1-2. Germline CDR1 reads SGHTA; CDR2 reads FQGNSA. CDR3 size: 14 residues. The CDR3 region is CASSLLDGDYGYTF. The whole variable domain, remainder taken from reference TRBV7-2 and TRBJ1-2, is GAGVSQSPSNKVTEKGKDVELRCDPISGHTALYWYRQSLGQGLEFLIYFQGNSAPDKSGLPSDRFSAERTGGSVSTLTIQRTQQEDSAVYLCASSLLDGDYGYTFGSGTRLTVV.

J is TRBJ2-3 and V is TRBV11-2; TCRdb outputs TRBD2, but without DNA this stays unchecked. Germline values: CDR1 SGHAT, CDR2 FQNNGV. The CDR3 has 14 residues. CDR3 residues: CASTAGGSTDTQYF. Supplemented by reference TRBV11-2 and TRBJ2-3, the full variable domain reads EAGVAQSPRYKIIEKRQSVAFWCNPISGHATLYWYQQILGQGPKLLIQFQNNGVVDDSQLPKDRFSAERLKGVDSTLKIQPAKLEDSAVYLCASTAGGSTDTQYFGPGTRLTVL.